This T cell receptor (beta chain) came from a study of liver allograft versus peripheral blood T cells. In the study overall: Intrahepatic T cell receptor repertoires from transplanted livers were compared against repertoires in recipients' peripheral blood.

TCRdb independently ran MiXCR on the reads; one entry per CDR3 protein. The sample lists around 15,000 distinct CDR3 sequences; more than 20% were seen once. Study-wide results and caveats: Intragraft T cell receptor repertoires of liver allografts were reportedly distinct from those in peripheral blood.

A word on this clonotype: The antigen remains undetermined.

The CDR3 has 18 amino acids. The germline CDR1 and CDR2 sequences are SQVTM and ANQGSEA. V was clipped by 3 bases and J by 2 bases; unmatched bases: 16. V gene TRBV29-1 combines with J gene TRBJ2-7, with 10 bases fitting TRBD2. The source of this sequence is a human patient who had a liver transplant. Some of the T cells may derive from the graft donor. The CDR3 loop is CSVDSPTLEREGAYEQYF. As DNA, the CDR3 is TGCAGCGTTGATTCCCCGACCCTTGAGCGGGAGGGTGCCTACGAGCAGTACTTC.